This T cell receptor (beta chain) is from a study of blood T cell repertoires in COVID-19. Generated by immunoSEQ multiplex PCR, the TCRdb table keeps only in-frame clones and is missing some. This table has 250,000 to 400,000 clones, 85% appearing once. Categorization into cohorts depended on clinical history that participants reported. Germline assignment: CDR1 SNHLY and CDR2 FYNNEI. V shed 4 bases, J shed 5 bases, and the junction held 7 bases outside the gene matches. The CDR3 is made up of 15 amino acids. The chain joins TRBV2 to TRBJ2-3; TRBD2 aligns across 9 bases. The receptor was isolated from a young woman who had been exposed to COVID-19. Sequenced input: PBMCs or T cells enriched from blood (not recorded which). CDR3 sequence: CASSGSGRWVDTQYF. CDR3 bases: TGTGCCAGCAGTGGAAGCGGGAGGTGGGTAGATACGCAGTATTTT.